Described below is a single TCR beta chain sequence and its context. Other DNA sequences from this sample encode an identical CDR3 as well. Authors' data handling: Reference gene primers were amplified, and this amplification served to estimate nucleated cell counts. Measured with immunoSEQ multiplex PCR; TCRdb has only the in-frame clones, and not every one. The V and J calls and the clone size are those of that table, but D and trimming were determined from the DNA. The table lists about 270,000 clones, approximately 87% of them singletons, with around 9.1% in the top ten. This specimen comes from a study of blood T cell repertoires in COVID-19. Study-level background: The cDNA or gDNA used as material had been derived from T cells, B-cell-depleted T cells, or PBMCs.

This CDR3 is built from 15 residues. Germline CDR1 MNHNS, CDR2 SASEGT. Trimming removed 3 bases at V and 2 bases at J, with 14 bases between. This sequence originates from a human donor in a cohort sampled during active COVID-19. The rearrangement links TRBV6-1 to TRBJ2-7; perhaps TRBD2 as D (6 bases). Material for sequencing was peripheral blood. CDR3 in amino acids: CASSDPERATYEQYF. CDR3 in DNA: TGTGCCAGCAGTGACCCCGAGCGGGCCACCTACGAGCAGTACTTC.